The 11 T cell receptor beta chains below come from one sample, sequenced in a study of shared clonotypes between healthy human individuals. Measured with immunoSEQ multiplex PCR; TCRdb has only the in-frame clones, and not every one. The sample holds about 670,000 clones, around 72% seen once. Input material: memory CD4+ T cells sorted from blood. As for subset: CD45RA-negative fraction. Receptors originate from a woman aged 25-40 years in good health.

This clone showed up just once. V usage is TRBV28 and J usage is TRBJ1-2; tentatively, D is TRBD1 (5 bases). Germline V gene sequence: CDR1 MDHEN, CDR2 SYDVKM. CDR3 length: 10 residues. DNA for the CDR3: TGTGCGTCGGGGGTATATGGCTACACCTTC. Amino acid sequence: CASGVYGYTF.

The J gene is TRBJ1-1, the V gene TRBV5-1; D is ambiguous. The length of the CDR3 is 14 residues. V lost 2 bases and J lost 2, with 10 bases in between. CDR1 SGHRS and CDR2 YFSETQ come from the germline V gene. The CDR3 spells CASSFSGRNTEAFF. CDR3 nucleotides: TGCGCCAGCAGCTTCAGCGGGAGAAACACTGAAGCTTTCTTT.

The chain has TRBV18 and TRBJ2-3, with D possibly TRBD1 on 5 matching bases. Per germline, CDR1 KGHSH and CDR2 LQKENI. V lost 4 bases, J lost 2 bases, and 10 bases lay in between. The CDR3 extends over 14 amino acids. CDR3 sequence reads: CASSLDTDTDTQYF. The CDR3 DNA follows: TGTGCCAGCTCACTGGACACGGACACAGATACGCAGTATTTT.

V usage is TRBV7-2 and J usage is TRBJ2-3; TRBD2 agrees at 9 bases. Germline V lookup: CDR1 SGHTA, CDR2 FQGNSA. With V trimmed by 7 bases and J by 5 bases, 10 bases remained unmatched. The CDR3 contains 15 residues. This CDR3 is CASTYGGREQDTQYF. CDR3 DNA: TGTGCCAGCACCTATGGCGGGAGGGAGCAAGATACGCAGTATTTT.

The V and J genes are TRBV19 and TRBJ2-1; D may be TRBD2 (6 bases). The CDR3 sequence is 16 residues long. V was shortened by 4 bases and J by 7 bases, with 20 bases between the two germline ends. Germline assignment: CDR1 LNHDA and CDR2 SQIVND (reference sequence). The CDR3 bases are TGTGCCAGTAGTACTTTTTTGGCGGGGAGTCGGAATGAGCAGTTCTTC. Residues: CASSTFLAGSRNEQFF.

This chain uses TRBV5-1 with TRBJ1-4, with unresolved D. V was shortened by 0 bases and J by 4 bases, with 7 bases between the two germline ends. This CDR3 has 14 amino acids. The germline V gene has CDR1 SGHRS and CDR2 YFSETQ. In DNA, the CDR3 is TGCGCCAGCAGCTTGGCGTCGGATAATGAAAAACTGTTTTTT. Translation: CASSLASDNEKLFF.

V and J are TRBV5-1 and TRBJ2-2, with TRBD2 matching over 10 bases. The J segment lost 8 bases and the V segment lost 4 bases, leaving 11 bases of the junction unmatched. Germline V gives CDR1 SGHRS, CDR2 YFSETQ. This CDR3 has 16 amino acids. CDR3 sequence: CASSRLAGSEEGELFF. Written as DNA, the CDR3 is TGCGCCAGCAGCAGACTAGCGGGCTCTGAAGAGGGGGAGCTGTTTTTT.

The chain recombines TRBV15 with TRBJ2-2; 9 nucleotides align to TRBD2. Germline CDR1 reads LNHNV; CDR2 reads YYDKDF (reference sequence). The CDR3 covers 14 residues. The trim removed 5 bases at V and 6 bases at J, leaving 4 bases unmatched. CDR3 in DNA: TGTGCCACCAGCTCCCGGACTAGCGCCGGGGAGCTGTTTTTT. This sequence encodes CATSSRTSAGELFF. The full variable domain, rest sourced from reference TRBV15 and TRBJ2-2, is DAMVIQNPRYQVTQFGKPVTLSCSQTLNHNVMYWYQQKSSQAPKLLFHYYDKDFNNEADTPDNFQSRRPNTSFCFLDIRSPGLGDTAMYLCATSSRTSAGELFFGEGSRLTVL.

The V and J genes are TRBV19 and TRBJ2-6; TRBD1 aligns across 10 bases. The CDR3 consists of 18 residues. Germline CDR1 is LNHDA and CDR2 is SQIVND (reference sequence). Trimming at V came to 5 bases and at J to 2 bases, leaving 9 bases not matched to a gene. CDR3 bases: TGTGCCAGTAGTCCCGAGGGCGGGACAGGGGCTGGGGCCAACGTCCTGACTTTC. This encodes CASSPEGGTGAGANVLTF.

J is TRBJ2-4 and V is TRBV19, with 7 positions matching TRBD1. Germline CDR1 is LNHDA and CDR2 is SQIVND (reference sequence). V dropped 3 bases and J dropped 3; count of bases not matched to a gene: 17. The CDR3 totals 19 residues. The CDR3 region has the DNA TGTGCCAGTAGTATTCGAAGGGGGTACAGGGGAGCTCTCAAAAACATTCAGTACTTC. Residues: CASSIRRGYRGALKNIQYF.

The chain combines TRBV6-5 with TRBJ1-4; the match to TRBD1 covers 8 bases. The ends lost 5 bases at V and 10 bases at J; junction bases unmatched: 6. CDR1 and CDR2 from the germline V gene are MNHEY and SVGAGI. The CDR3 consists of 13 residues. The CDR3 here is CASSPTGVGKLFF. The DNA of the CDR3 is TGTGCCAGCAGTCCGACAGGGGTGGGAAAACTGTTTTTT.